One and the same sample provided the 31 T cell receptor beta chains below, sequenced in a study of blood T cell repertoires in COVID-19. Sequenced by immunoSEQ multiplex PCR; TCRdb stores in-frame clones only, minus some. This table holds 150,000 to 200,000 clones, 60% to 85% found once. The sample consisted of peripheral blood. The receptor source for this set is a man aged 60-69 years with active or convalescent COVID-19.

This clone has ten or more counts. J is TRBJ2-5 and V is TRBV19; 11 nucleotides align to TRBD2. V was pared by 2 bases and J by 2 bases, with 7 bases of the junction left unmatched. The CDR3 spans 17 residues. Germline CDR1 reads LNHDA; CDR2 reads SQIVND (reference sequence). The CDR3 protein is CASSIRPGTSGQETQYF. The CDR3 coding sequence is TGTGCCAGTAGTATAAGGCCCGGGACTAGCGGACAAGAGACCCAGTACTTC.

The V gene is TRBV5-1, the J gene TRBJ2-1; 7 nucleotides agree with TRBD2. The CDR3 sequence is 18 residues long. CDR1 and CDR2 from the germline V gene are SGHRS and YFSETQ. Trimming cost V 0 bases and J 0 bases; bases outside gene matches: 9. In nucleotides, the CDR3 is TGCGCCAGCAGCTTGGGAGGCCTCGGGGGGAACTCCTACAATGAGCAGTTCTTC. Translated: CASSLGGLGGNSYNEQFF.

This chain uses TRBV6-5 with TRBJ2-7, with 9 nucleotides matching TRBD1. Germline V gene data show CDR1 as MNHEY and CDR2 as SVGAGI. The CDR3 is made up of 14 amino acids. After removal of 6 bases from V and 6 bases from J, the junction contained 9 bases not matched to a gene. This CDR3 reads CASSRDREGGEQYF. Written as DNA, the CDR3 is TGTGCCAGCAGCAGGGACAGGGAAGGTGGCGAGCAGTACTTC.

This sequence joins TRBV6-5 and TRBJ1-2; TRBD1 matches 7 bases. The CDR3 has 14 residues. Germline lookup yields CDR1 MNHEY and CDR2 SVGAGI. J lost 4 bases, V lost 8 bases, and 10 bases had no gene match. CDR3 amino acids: CASGSQGGGYGYTF. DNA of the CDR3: TGTGCCAGCGGGAGCCAAGGGGGCGGCTATGGCTACACCTTC.

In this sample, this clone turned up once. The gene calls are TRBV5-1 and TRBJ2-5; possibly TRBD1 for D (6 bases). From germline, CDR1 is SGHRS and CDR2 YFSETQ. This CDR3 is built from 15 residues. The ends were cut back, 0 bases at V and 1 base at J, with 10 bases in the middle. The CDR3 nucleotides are TGCGCCAGCAGCTTGGTGGGACAATCCCAAGAGACCCAGTACTTC. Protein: CASSLVGQSQETQYF.

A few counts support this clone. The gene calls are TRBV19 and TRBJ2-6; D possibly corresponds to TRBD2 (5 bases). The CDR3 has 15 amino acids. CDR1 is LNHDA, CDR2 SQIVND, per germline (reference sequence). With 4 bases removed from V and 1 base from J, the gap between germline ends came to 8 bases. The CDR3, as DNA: TGTGCCAGTAGTAGAGGGAGATCTGGGGCCAACGTCCTGACTTTC. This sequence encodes CASSRGRSGANVLTF.

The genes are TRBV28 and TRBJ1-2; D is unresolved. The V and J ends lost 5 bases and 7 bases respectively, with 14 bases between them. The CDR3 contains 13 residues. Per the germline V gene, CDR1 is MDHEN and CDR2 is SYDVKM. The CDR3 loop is CASSTQVIPGYTF. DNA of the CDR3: TGTGCCAGCAGTACCCAGGTAATCCCTGGCTACACCTTC.

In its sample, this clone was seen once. CDR3 protein: CASSPPVDRGGTEAFF. As DNA, the CDR3 is TGTGCCAGCTCACCACCGGTGGATAGGGGAGGTACTGAAGCTTTCTTT. The V call is TRBV18, the J call TRBJ1-1, with a possible D match to TRBD1 (5 bases). The germline V gene has CDR1 KGHSH and CDR2 LQKENI. The V and J ends lost 0 bases and 5 bases respectively, with 16 bases between them. The CDR3 covers 16 residues.

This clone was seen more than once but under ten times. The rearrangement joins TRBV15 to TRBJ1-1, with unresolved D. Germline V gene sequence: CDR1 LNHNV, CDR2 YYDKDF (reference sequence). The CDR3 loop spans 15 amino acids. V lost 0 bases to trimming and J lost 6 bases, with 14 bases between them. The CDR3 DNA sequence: TGTGCCACCAGCAGAGATGAAGTGGAGTCCTCTGAAGCTTTCTTT. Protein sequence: CATSRDEVESSEAFF.

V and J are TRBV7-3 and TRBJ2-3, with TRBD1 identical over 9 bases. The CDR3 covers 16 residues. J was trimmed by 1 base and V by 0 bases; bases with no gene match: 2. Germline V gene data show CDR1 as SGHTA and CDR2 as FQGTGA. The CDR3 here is CASSLTRDRGTDTQYF. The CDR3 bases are TGTGCCAGCAGCTTAACCCGGGACAGGGGCACAGATACGCAGTATTTT. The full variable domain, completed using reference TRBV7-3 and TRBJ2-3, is GAGVSQTPSNKVTEKGKYVELRCDPISGHTALYWYRQSLGQGPEFLIYFQGTGAADDSGLPNDRFFAVRPEGSVSTLKIQRTERGDSAVYLCASSLTRDRGTDTQYFGPGTRLTVL.

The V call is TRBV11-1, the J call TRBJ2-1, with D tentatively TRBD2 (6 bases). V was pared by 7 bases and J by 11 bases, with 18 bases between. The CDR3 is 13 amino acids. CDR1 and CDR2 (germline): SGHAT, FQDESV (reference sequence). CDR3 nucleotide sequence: TGTGCCAGCACCCTCGGAGGGGACGGAAAGCAGTTCTTC. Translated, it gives CASTLGGDGKQFF.

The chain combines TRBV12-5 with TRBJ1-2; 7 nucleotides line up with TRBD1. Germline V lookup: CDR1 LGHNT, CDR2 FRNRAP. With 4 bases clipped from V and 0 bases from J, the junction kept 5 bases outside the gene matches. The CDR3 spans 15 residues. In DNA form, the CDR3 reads TGTGCTAGTGGTTGGGACAGTTTTTCTAACTATGGCTACACCTTC. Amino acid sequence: CASGWDSFSNYGYTF.

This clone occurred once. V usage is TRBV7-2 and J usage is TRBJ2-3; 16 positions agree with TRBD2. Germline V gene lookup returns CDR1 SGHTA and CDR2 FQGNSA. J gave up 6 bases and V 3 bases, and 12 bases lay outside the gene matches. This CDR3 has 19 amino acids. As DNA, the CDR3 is TGTGCCAGCAGCTTCGTCCCGGGACTAGCGGGAGGGCCCCACGATACGCAGTATTTT. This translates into CASSFVPGLAGGPHDTQYF.

CDR3 coding DNA: TGCGCCAGCAGCTGGGGGACAGGAGACTACGAGCAGTACTTC. This codes for CASSWGTGDYEQYF. The rearrangement links TRBV5-1 to TRBJ2-7, with 8 bases fitting TRBD1. The germline CDR1 and CDR2 sequences are SGHRS and YFSETQ. Trimming took 3 bases from V and 3 from J; bases not matched to a gene: 5. The CDR3 totals 14 residues.

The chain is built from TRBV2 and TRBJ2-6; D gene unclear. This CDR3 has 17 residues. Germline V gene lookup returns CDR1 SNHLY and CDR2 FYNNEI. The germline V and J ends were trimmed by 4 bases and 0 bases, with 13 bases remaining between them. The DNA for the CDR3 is TGTGCCAGCAGTGGAGGTGATTCCCCCTCTGGGGCCAACGTCCTGACTTTC. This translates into CASSGGDSPSGANVLTF.

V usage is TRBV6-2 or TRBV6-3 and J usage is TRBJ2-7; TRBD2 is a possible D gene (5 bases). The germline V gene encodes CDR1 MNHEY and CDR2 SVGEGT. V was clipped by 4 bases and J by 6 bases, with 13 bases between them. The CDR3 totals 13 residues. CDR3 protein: CASSFLGGGEQYF. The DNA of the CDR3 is TGTGCCAGCAGTTTCCTCGGCGGAGGCGAGCAGTACTTC.

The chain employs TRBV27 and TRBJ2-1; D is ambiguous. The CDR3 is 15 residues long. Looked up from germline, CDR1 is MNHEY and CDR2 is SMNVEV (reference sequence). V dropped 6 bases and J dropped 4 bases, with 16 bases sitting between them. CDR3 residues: CASSLVVRPYNEQFF. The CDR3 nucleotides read TGTGCCAGCAGCTTGGTAGTGAGGCCGTACAATGAGCAGTTCTTC.

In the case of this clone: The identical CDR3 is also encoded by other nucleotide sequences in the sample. CDR3 in amino acids: CASSLDSGNTIYF. DNA for the CDR3: TGCGCCAGCAGCTTGGACAGCGGAAACACCATATATTTT. The J gene is TRBJ1-3, the V gene TRBV5-1; D unresolved. There are 13 residues in the CDR3. Germline CDR1 is SGHRS and CDR2 is YFSETQ. V was shortened by 0 bases and J by 4 bases, with 5 bases between the two germline ends.

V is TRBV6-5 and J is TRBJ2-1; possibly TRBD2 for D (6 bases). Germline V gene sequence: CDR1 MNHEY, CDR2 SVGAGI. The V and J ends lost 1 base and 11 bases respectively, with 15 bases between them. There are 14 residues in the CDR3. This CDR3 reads CASSYFGGIAQQFF. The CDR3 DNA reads TGTGCCAGCAGTTACTTCGGGGGAATCGCACAGCAGTTCTTC.

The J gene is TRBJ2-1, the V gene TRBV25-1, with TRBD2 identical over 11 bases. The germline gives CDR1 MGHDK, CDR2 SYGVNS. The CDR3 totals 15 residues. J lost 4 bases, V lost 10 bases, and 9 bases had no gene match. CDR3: CATKAGTSGYNEQFF. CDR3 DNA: TGTGCCACCAAAGCGGGGACTAGCGGATACAATGAGCAGTTCTTC.

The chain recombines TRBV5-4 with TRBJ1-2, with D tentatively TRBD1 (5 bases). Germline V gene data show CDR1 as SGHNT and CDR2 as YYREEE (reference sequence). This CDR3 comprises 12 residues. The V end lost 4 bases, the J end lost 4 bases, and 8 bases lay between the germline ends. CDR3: CASSADSYGYTF. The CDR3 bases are TGTGCCAGCAGCGCAGACAGCTATGGCTACACCTTC.

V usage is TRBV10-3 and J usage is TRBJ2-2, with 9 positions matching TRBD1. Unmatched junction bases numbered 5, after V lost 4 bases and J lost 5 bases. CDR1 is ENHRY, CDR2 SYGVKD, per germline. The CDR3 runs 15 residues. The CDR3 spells CAISAKTGGTGELFF. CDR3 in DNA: TGTGCCATCAGTGCAAAGACAGGGGGGACCGGGGAGCTGTTTTTT.

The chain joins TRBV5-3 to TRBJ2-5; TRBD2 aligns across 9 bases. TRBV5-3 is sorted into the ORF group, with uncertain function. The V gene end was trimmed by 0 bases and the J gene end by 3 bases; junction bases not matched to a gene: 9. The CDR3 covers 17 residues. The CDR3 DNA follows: TGTGCCAGAAGCTTGGGGGCTAGCGGGGCGTCAGAAGAGACCCAGTACTTC. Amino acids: CARSLGASGASEETQYF.

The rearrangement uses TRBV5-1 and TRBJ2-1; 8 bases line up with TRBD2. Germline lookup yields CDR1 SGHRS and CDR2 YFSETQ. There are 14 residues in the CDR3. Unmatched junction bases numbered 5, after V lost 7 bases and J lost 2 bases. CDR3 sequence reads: CASRLAGAYNEQFF. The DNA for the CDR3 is TGCGCCAGCCGCCTAGCGGGTGCCTACAATGAGCAGTTCTTC.

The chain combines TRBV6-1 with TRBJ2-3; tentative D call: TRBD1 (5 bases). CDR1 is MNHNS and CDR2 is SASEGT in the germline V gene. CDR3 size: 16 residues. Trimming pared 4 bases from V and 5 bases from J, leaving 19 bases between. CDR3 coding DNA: TGTGCCAGCAGTGCCCGCTTTCCAGGGCAGGGAGATACGCAGTATTTT. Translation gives CASSARFPGQGDTQYF.

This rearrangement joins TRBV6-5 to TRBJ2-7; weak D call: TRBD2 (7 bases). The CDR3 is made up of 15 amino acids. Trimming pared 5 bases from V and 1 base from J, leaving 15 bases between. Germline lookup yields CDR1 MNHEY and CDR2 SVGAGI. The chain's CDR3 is CASSRGGLLSYEQYF. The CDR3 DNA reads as TGTGCCAGCAGTAGGGGGGGTTTGCTTTCCTACGAGCAGTACTTC.

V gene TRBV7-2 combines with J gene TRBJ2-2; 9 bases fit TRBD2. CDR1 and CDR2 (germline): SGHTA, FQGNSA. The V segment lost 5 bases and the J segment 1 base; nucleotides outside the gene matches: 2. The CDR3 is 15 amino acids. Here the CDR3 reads CASSISGGNTGELFF. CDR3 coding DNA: TGTGCCAGCAGCATTAGCGGGGGGAACACCGGGGAGCTGTTTTTT.

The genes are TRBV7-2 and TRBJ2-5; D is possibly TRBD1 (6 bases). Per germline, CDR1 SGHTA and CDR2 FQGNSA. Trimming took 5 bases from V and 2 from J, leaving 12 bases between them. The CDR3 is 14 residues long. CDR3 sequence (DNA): TGTGCCAGCAGCACCCGGGACAAACAAGAGACCCAGTACTTC. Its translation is CASSTRDKQETQYF.

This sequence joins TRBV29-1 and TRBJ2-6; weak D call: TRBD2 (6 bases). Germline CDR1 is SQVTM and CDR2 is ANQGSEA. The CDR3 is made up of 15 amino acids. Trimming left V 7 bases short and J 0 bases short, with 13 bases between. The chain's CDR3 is CSATGLLSGANVLTF. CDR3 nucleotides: TGCAGCGCCACGGGACTCCTCTCTGGGGCCAACGTCCTGACTTTC.

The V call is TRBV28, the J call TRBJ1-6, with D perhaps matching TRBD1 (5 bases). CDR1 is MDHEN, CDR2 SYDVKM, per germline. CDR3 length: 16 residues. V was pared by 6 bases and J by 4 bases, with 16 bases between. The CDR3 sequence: CASRNRDGLYNSPLHF. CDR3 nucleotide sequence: TGTGCCAGCAGGAACCGGGACGGACTATATAATTCACCCCTCCACTTT. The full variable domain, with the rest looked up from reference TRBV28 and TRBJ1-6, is DVKVTQSSRYLVKRTGEKVFLECVQDMDHENMFWYRQDPGLGLRLIYFSYDVKMKEKGDIPEGYSVSREKKERFSLILESASTNQTSMYLCASRNRDGLYNSPLHFGNGTRLTVT.

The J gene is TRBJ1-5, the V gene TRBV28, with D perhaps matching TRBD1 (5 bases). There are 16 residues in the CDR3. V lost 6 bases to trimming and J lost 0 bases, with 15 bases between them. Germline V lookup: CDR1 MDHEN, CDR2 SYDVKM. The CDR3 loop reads CASSPARGYSNQPQHF. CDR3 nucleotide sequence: TGTGCCAGCAGCCCCGCTCGGGGGTATAGCAATCAGCCCCAGCATTTT.